These 12 T cell receptor beta chains came from one sample sequenced in a study of blood T cell repertoires in COVID-19. Method: immunoSEQ multiplex PCR; TCRdb's copy keeps in-frame clones and lacks some. This table holds approximately 110,000 clones, roughly 80% found once. Sequencing was carried out using peripheral blood. These receptors were taken from a man older than 75 with COVID-19, enrolled during active disease.

The chain employs TRBV9 and TRBJ2-1; D perhaps matches TRBD2 (6 bases). The CDR3 runs to 16 residues. Looked up from germline, CDR1 is SGDLS and CDR2 is YYNGEE. V gave up 0 bases and J gave up 5 bases, with 15 bases separating them. CDR3 DNA sequence: TGTGCCAGCAGCGTAGACAACCGGGAGACGCACAATGAGCAGTTCTTC. Translated: CASSVDNRETHNEQFF. Full variable domain (outside the CDR3, taken from reference TRBV9 and TRBJ2-1): DSGVTQTPKHLITATGQRVTLRCSPRSGDLSVYWYQQSLDQGLQFLIQYYNGEERAKGNILERFSAQQFPDLHSELNLSSLELGDSALYFCASSVDNRETHNEQFFGPGTRLTVL.

This chain uses TRBV5-1 with TRBJ2-5; D may be TRBD1 (5 bases). There are 15 residues in the CDR3. V was trimmed by 0 bases and J by 6 bases, leaving 15 bases between them. The V gene's germline CDR1 is SGHRS and CDR2 YFSETQ. CDR3 DNA sequence: TGCGCCAGCAGCTTGGCTGACAGTACAGCCCAGACCCAGTACTTC. Protein product: CASSLADSTAQTQYF.

The rearrangement links TRBV5-1 to TRBJ1-2; possible D gene TRBD1, 6 bases. Looked up from germline, CDR1 is SGHRS and CDR2 is YFSETQ. This CDR3 contains 13 residues. V was trimmed by 3 bases and J by 12 bases, leaving 18 bases between them. The CDR3 coding sequence is TGCGCCAGCAGCTACGGCGTTGCAGAGGGGGACACCTTC. Residues: CASSYGVAEGDTF.

This clone has a single count. The CDR3 bases are TGTGCCAGCAGTTTACGTGCGGGAGGATTTTACAATGAGCAGTTCTTC. Translating gives CASSLRAGGFYNEQFF. V usage is TRBV27 and J usage is TRBJ2-1, with TRBD2 matching 8 bases. The V gene end was trimmed by 2 bases and the J gene end by 4 bases; junction bases not matched to a gene: 7. Germline CDR1 is MNHEY and CDR2 is SMNVEV (reference sequence). This CDR3 region has 16 residues.

This sequence joins TRBV1 and TRBJ2-5; TRBD2 is the table's D call, not checked against the DNA. TRBV1 is recorded as a pseudogene. This CDR3 is 14 amino acids long. The chain's CDR3 is CTSSPNDYRETQYF. DNA for the CDR3: TGCACCAGCAGCCCAAATGACTACAGAGAGACCCAGTACTTC.

This clone was recorded once. The DNA of the CDR3 is TGCGCCAGCCGAGAACAGGGGGCGCAAGAAAAACTGTTTTTT. Translated: CASREQGAQEKLFF. V gene TRBV5-1 combines with J gene TRBJ1-4, with 9 positions matching TRBD1. The CDR3 extends over 14 amino acids. The germline V gene has CDR1 SGHRS and CDR2 YFSETQ. The junction had 9 bases not matched to a gene; V was cut back by 7 bases and J by 8 bases.

The chain's CDR3 is CASSRDWFTDTQYF. The CDR3 DNA reads TGTGCCAGCAGCCGCGACTGGTTCACAGATACGCAGTATTTT. V gene TRBV7-2 combines with J gene TRBJ2-3; D not certain. Germline V gene lookup returns CDR1 SGHTA and CDR2 FQGNSA. Trimming cost V 5 bases and J 2 bases, with 11 bases left between them. The CDR3 is 14 residues long.

V is TRBV2 and J is TRBJ2-7, with TRBD1 as a possible D gene (6 bases). The CDR3 length is 14 residues. The V end lost 3 bases, the J end lost 4 bases, and 13 bases lay between the germline ends. Germline-derived CDR1 and CDR2 are SNHLY and FYNNEI. The CDR3: CASSDSGQAYEQYF. The CDR3 nucleotides read TGTGCCAGCAGTGACTCGGGACAAGCGTACGAGCAGTACTTC.

The rearrangement joins TRBV2 to TRBJ2-5; perhaps TRBD1 as D (5 bases). Trimming took 9 bases from V and 2 from J, leaving 16 bases between them. The germline CDR1 and CDR2 sequences are SNHLY and FYNNEI. The CDR3 sequence is 14 residues long. The CDR3 sequence: CASQPSRTQETQYF. In DNA, the CDR3 is TGTGCCAGTCAGCCCTCCCGGACACAAGAGACCCAGTACTTC.

DNA for the CDR3: TGTGCCGGGACCTTGACAGGGGGGCAGACTGAAGCTTTCTTT. It specifies CAGTLTGGQTEAFF. J is TRBJ1-1 and V is TRBV30; TRBD1 matches at 9 bases. CDR1 is GTSNPN, CDR2 SVGIG, per germline (reference sequence). V lost 8 bases, J lost 5 bases, and 12 bases stayed unmatched. CDR3 length equals 14 residues.

The chain links TRBV28 to TRBJ2-1, with 9 bases fitting TRBD2. Trimming cost V 9 bases and J 5 bases; bases outside gene matches: 5. The CDR3 has 13 amino acids. Germline V gives CDR1 MDHEN, CDR2 SYDVKM. CDR3 DNA sequence: TGTGCCAGTGCCGGGACTAGCCACAATGAGCAGTTCTTC. The encoded protein is CASAGTSHNEQFF. Full variable domain (remainder filled in from reference TRBV28 and TRBJ2-1): DVKVTQSSRYLVKRTGEKVFLECVQDMDHENMFWYRQDPGLGLRLIYFSYDVKMKEKGDIPEGYSVSREKKERFSLILESASTNQTSMYLCASAGTSHNEQFFGPGTRLTVL.

The V call is TRBV7-9, the J call TRBJ1-2; 8 positions agree with TRBD1. The V gene's germline CDR1 is SEHNR and CDR2 FQNEAQ (reference sequence). J lost 5 bases, V lost 3 bases, and 11 bases had no gene match. The CDR3 contains 16 residues. The CDR3 region is CASSLTGVPFGYGYTF. CDR3 DNA sequence: TGTGCCAGCAGCTTGACAGGGGTGCCTTTCGGGTATGGCTACACCTTC.